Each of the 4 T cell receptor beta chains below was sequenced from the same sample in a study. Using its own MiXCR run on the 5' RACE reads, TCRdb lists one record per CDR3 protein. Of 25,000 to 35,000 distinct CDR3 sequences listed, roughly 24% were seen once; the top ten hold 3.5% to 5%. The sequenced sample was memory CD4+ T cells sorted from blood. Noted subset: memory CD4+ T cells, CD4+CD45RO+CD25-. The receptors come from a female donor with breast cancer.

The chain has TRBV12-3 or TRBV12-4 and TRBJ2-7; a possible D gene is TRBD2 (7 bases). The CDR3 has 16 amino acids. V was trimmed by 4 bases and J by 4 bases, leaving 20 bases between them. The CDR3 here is CASSSVPGEGFYEQYF. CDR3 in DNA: TGTGCCAGCAGTTCAGTTCCAGGGGAGGGGTTTTACGAGCAGTACTTC.

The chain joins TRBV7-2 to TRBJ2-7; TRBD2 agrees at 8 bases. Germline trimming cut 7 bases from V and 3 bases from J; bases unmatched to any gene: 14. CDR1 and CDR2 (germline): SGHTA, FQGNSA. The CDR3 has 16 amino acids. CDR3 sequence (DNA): TGTGCCAGCAATACGGGGGGGGCGCAAGGTATCTACGAGCAGTACTTC. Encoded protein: CASNTGGAQGIYEQYF.

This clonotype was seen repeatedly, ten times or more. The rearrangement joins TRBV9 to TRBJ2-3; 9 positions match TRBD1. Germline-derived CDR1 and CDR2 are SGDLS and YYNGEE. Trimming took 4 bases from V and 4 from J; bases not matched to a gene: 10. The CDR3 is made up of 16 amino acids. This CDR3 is CASSPFGQGRADTQYF. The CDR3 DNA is TGTGCCAGCAGCCCTTTTGGACAGGGGCGGGCAGATACGCAGTATTTT.

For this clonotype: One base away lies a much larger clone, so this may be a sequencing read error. The CDR3 coding sequence is TGCGCCAGCAGCTTGCCCCAACAGGTAAAAAACATTCAGTACTTC. It translates to CASSLPQQVKNIQYF. The chain is built from TRBV5-1 and TRBJ2-4, with a weak D call TRBD1 (5 bases). This CDR3 has 15 amino acids. From germline, CDR1 is SGHRS and CDR2 YFSETQ. Trimming took 1 base from V and 4 from J, leaving 12 bases between them.